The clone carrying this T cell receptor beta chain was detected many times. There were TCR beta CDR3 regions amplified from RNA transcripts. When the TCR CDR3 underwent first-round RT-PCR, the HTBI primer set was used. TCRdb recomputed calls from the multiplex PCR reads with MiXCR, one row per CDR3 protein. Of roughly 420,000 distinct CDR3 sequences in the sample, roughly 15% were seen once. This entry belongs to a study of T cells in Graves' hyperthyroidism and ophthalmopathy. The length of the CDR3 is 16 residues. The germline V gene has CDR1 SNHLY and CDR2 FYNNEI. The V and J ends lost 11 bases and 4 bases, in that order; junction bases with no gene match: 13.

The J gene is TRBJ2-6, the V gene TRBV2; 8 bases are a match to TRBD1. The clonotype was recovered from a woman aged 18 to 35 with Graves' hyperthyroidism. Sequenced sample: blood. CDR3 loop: CAGKSGTGYGANVLTF. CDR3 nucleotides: TGTGCCGGGAAGTCCGGGACAGGATACGGGGCCAACGTCCTGACTTTC.